This TCR beta chain stems from a study of regulatory T cells in long-lasting Graves disease. This clonotype was detected ten times or more. Between the trimmed V and J ends, which lost 3 bases and 6 bases, there was a span of 17 bases. The germline V gene has CDR1 GTSNPN and CDR2 SVGIG (reference sequence). The CDR3 consists of 15 residues. Stated time point: newly diagnosed GD, antithyroid drugs for less than 3 months. The TCR library was prepared using RNA isolated from PBMCs. To make TCR beta libraries, researchers used iRepertoire HTBI primers and Arm-PCR of CDR3 regions. TCRdb independently ran MiXCR on the multiplex PCR reads; one entry per CDR3 protein. The repertoire holds 320,000 or so distinct CDR3 sequences, with roughly 18% as singletons.

The J gene is TRBJ1-4, the V gene TRBV30, with D unresolved. Sequencing was performed on peripheral blood mononuclear cells (PBMCs), taken at new diagnosis, from a patient treated with antithyroid drugs. The receptor's source is a female donor with Graves disease. The CDR3 DNA reads as TGTGCCTGGAGCGTGTACCGGGTAAACTATGAAAAACTGTTTTTT. Its translation: CAWSVYRVNYEKLFF.